The subject of this entry is one T cell receptor (beta chain). Its antigen is currently unknown. Profiled with immunoSEQ multiplex PCR; TCRdb holds only in-frame clones, not every one. The sample shows 95,000 to 100,000 clones, 90% to 95% of them seen only once. The V gene lost 0 bases and the J gene lost 5 bases, with 10 bases spanning the gap. From germline, CDR1 is MNHNS and CDR2 SASEGT. The CDR3 is 15 amino acids. This sample stems from a study of T cell responses to AZD1222 COVID-19 vaccine. Study-wide context: Pooling was applied to second doses at about 4 or about 12 weeks.

Study-wide findings and caveats: Of the AZD1222 recipients, only 5 to 7 were seropositive at baseline. CD4 TCRs associated with vaccination spanned spike, dominating at 160-218 and 743-854.

The genes are TRBV6-1 and TRBJ1-4; D unclear. Source: peripheral blood, taken on day 0 of AZD1222 vaccination. The TCR sequence derives from an adult in good health. CDR3 in DNA: TGTGCCAGCAGTGAAGCGGGAGGGATGAATGAAAAACTGTTTTTT. Its translation: CASSEAGGMNEKLFF.